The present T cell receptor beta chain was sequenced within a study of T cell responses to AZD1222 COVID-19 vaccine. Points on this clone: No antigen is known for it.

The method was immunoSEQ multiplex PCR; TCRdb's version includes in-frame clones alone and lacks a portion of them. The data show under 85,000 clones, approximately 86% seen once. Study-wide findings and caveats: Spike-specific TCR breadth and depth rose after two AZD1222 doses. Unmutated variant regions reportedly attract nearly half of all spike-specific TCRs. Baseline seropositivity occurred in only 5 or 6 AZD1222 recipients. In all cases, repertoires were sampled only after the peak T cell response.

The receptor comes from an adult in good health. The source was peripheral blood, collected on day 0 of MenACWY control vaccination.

This chain's CDR3 is CASSHGSGNTEAFF. The CDR3, as DNA: TGTGCCAGCAGCCACGGGTCAGGGAACACTGAAGCTTTCTTT. The chain combines TRBV6-2 or TRBV6-3 with TRBJ1-1; D not resolved. The CDR3 totals 14 residues. Deletions cut 6 bases from V and 1 base from J, with 12 bases between. CDR1 is MNHEY and CDR2 is SVGEGT in the germline V gene.